This is a list of T cell receptor beta chains from one sample in a study of blood T cell repertoires in COVID-19. Assay used: immunoSEQ multiplex PCR; TCRdb lists only in-frame clones, some missing. The top ten hold approximately 9% of the sample, which has a few hundred thousand clones, approximately 88% seen once. Sequencing was done on a sample of PBMCs or T cells enriched from blood (not recorded which). Source of these receptors: a woman aged 18-29 years who had recovered from COVID-19. The CDR3 runs from the conserved cysteine through the conserved F or W. D genes are given only for firm matches. Rows give clone size only sometimes, using once, few, many, or a class for an expanded clone.

.	TRBJ2-7	TRBV7-2	once	CASSLAPEHYEQYF	TGTGCCAGCAGCTTAGCGCCAGAACATTACGAGCAGTACTTC
TRBD2	TRBJ2-1	TRBV4-2	many	CASSQFRMSSGGPNEQFF	TGTGCCAGCAGCCAATTCCGTATGTCTAGCGGGGGGCCCAATGAGCAGTTCTTC
.	TRBJ2-7	TRBV5-1	.	CANKRGGTGEEAYEQYF	TGCGCCAACAAAAGGGGAGGCACAGGGGAAGAGGCCTACGAGCAGTACTTC
TRBD1	TRBJ1-4	TRBV5-8	.	CASSPGTATSEKLFF	TGTGCCAGCAGCCCCGGGACAGCGACGAGTGAAAAACTGTTTTTT
.	TRBJ2-1	TRBV7-2	.	CASSFSFGGYNEQFF	TGTGCCAGCAGCTTTTCATTTGGCGGCTACAATGAGCAGTTCTTC
.	TRBJ1-4	TRBV5-1	.	CASSLVSGTSFNEKLFF	TGCGCCAGCAGCTTGGTATCGGGGACATCATTCAATGAAAAACTGTTTTTT
.	TRBJ1-2	TRBV19	.	CASSIGQEEGYTF	TGTGCCAGTAGTATCGGACAAGAGGAGGGCTACACCTTC
.	TRBJ2-3	TRBV5-1	.	CASTDYGVGDTQYF	TGCGCCAGCACCGACTACGGGGTAGGAGATACGCAGTATTTT
TRBD2	TRBJ2-1	TRBV10-3	.	CAISVAGGYNEQFF	TGTGCCATCAGTGTAGCGGGGGGGTACAATGAGCAGTTCTTC
.	TRBJ2-7	TRBV19	.	CASSAVGAVSSYEQYF	TGTGCCAGTAGTGCCGTAGGGGCGGTGAGCTCCTACGAGCAGTACTTC
.	TRBJ1-2	TRBV24-1	few	CATSDSAGRYGYTF	TGTGCCACCAGTGATTCTGCAGGGCGGTATGGCTACACCTTC
.	TRBJ2-7	TRBV7-9	.	CASSLVGGSSYEQYF	TGTGCCAGCAGCTTAGTCGGAGGGAGCTCCTACGAGCAGTACTTC
.	TRBJ1-2	TRBV5-1	.	CASSLTSSANYGYTF	TGCGCCAGCAGCCTTACCTCGAGTGCTAACTATGGCTACACCTTC
TRBD2	TRBJ2-3	TRBV29-1	.	CSVEDLAGWADTQYF	TGCAGCGTTGAGGATCTAGCGGGATGGGCAGATACGCAGTATTTT
TRBD2	TRBJ2-5	TRBV5-1	once	CASSFTSGEKYF	TGCGCCAGCAGCTTTACTAGCGGGGAAAAGTACTTC
.	TRBJ1-2	TRBV5-6	.	CASSPQGRGYTF	TGTGCCAGCAGCCCACAGGGACGCGGCTACACCTTC
TRBD1	TRBJ1-5	TRBV2	.	CASSDRGPVNQPQHF	TGTGCCAGCAGCGACAGGGGGCCTGTCAATCAGCCCCAGCATTTT
.	TRBJ1-1	TRBV20-1	.	CSASRSQGGTEAFF	TGCAGTGCTAGTCGGAGCCAGGGAGGGACTGAAGCTTTCTTT
.	TRBJ1-5	TRBV4-3	.	CASSQDSRASQPQHF	TGCGCCAGCAGCCAAGATTCCAGGGCGAGTCAGCCCCAGCATTTT
TRBD1	TRBJ2-5	TRBV6-2/TRBV6-3	.	CASSFLPRDSDRETQYF	TGTGCCAGCAGCTTCCTACCCCGGGACAGCGATAGGGAGACCCAGTACTTC
TRBD2	TRBJ2-3	TRBV6-5	few	CASSYGGGGPDTQYF	TGTGCCAGCAGTTATGGCGGGGGTGGCCCAGATACGCAGTATTTT
.	TRBJ2-1	TRBV12-3/TRBV12-4	.	CASKPGTQGEQFF	TGTGCCAGCAAGCCCGGGACTCAGGGTGAGCAGTTCTTC
.	TRBJ1-5	TRBV25-1	.	CASSSRTDYQPQHF	TGTGCCAGCAGTTCCAGGACAGATTATCAGCCCCAGCATTTT
.	TRBJ2-7	TRBV7-2	.	CASSLALLYEQYF	TGTGCCAGCAGCTTAGCGTTGCTATACGAGCAGTACTTC
.	TRBJ2-3	TRBV7-9	.	CASSRLWNRESGLTDTQYF	TGTGCCAGCAGCCGACTTTGGAACCGGGAGTCTGGGTTGACAGATACGCAGTATTTT
.	TRBJ1-1	TRBV7-2	.	CASGAVLNTEAFF	TGTGCCAGCGGTGCAGTCTTGAACACTGAAGCTTTCTTT
.	TRBJ1-1	TRBV7-3	few	CASSRQGKGTEAFF	TGTGCCAGCAGCAGGCAGGGCAAGGGCACTGAAGCTTTCTTT
.	TRBJ1-2	TRBV27	.	CASSLRAEQRGYTF	TGTGCCAGCAGTTTGAGGGCAGAACAACGGGGCTACACCTTC
.	TRBJ1-2	TRBV14	once	CASSRSRVGYNYGYTF	TGTGCCAGCAGCCGAAGTCGGGTCGGATATAACTATGGCTACACCTTC
.	TRBJ1-1	TRBV27	.	CASSPPGFPTEAFF	TGTGCCAGCAGTCCGCCAGGGTTTCCCACTGAAGCTTTCTTT
.	TRBJ2-2	TRBV12-2	.	CASRLTMKGPQGAQNTGELFF	TGTGCAAGTCGCTTAACTATGAAGGGGCCACAGGGGGCACAGAACACCGGGGAGCTGTTTTTT
TRBD2	TRBJ2-5	TRBV19	.	CASTGGRLETQYF	TGTGCCAGTACGGGGGGGCGCCTAGAGACCCAGTACTTC
.	TRBJ2-1	TRBV5-6	.	CASSLLGGNEQFF	TGTGCCAGCAGCTTGCTGGGAGGCAATGAGCAGTTCTTC
.	TRBJ1-1	TRBV10-3	.	CAISDTGSSTEAFF	TGTGCCATCAGTGACACAGGGTCGAGCACTGAAGCTTTCTTT
.	TRBJ1-5	TRBV28	.	CASSPLERYQPQHF	TGTGCCAGCAGCCCCCTAGAAAGGTATCAGCCCCAGCATTTT
TRBD1	TRBJ2-7	TRBV6-5	few	CASSDRGWDEQYF	TGTGCCAGCTCGGACAGGGGTTGGGACGAGCAGTACTTC
.	TRBJ2-1	TRBV27	once	CASSRGSYNEQFF	TGTGCCAGTAGCAGGGGCTCCTACAATGAGCAGTTCTTC
TRBD1	TRBJ2-7	TRBV6-5	.	CASRNRDRDEQYF	TGTGCCAGCAGAAACCGGGACAGGGACGAGCAGTACTTC
TRBD1	TRBJ1-5	TRBV29-1	.	CSAQTGGGQPQHF	TGCAGCGCTCAAACAGGGGGCGGGCAGCCCCAGCATTTT
.	TRBJ2-2	TRBV5-4	.	CASSSQQGRRMELFF	TGTGCCAGCAGCTCTCAACAGGGGAGGAGGATGGAGCTGTTTTTT
.	TRBJ1-5	TRBV28	.	CASIPLGGGQPQHF	TGTGCCAGCATTCCCCTCGGAGGTGGTCAGCCCCAGCATTTT
.	TRBJ2-7	TRBV6-5	.	CASSYHGGFSYEQYF	TGTGCCAGCAGTTACCACGGAGGGTTCTCCTACGAGCAGTACTTC
.	TRBJ2-3	TRBV2	.	CASSESGDTQYF	TGTGCCAGCAGTGAAAGCGGAGATACGCAGTATTTT
TRBD2	TRBJ2-7	TRBV12-3/TRBV12-4	.	CASRLAAAGEQYF	TGTGCCAGCAGACTAGCGGCCGCGGGTGAGCAGTACTTC
.	TRBJ2-5	TRBV7-9	.	CASSLAPAQYF	TGTGCCAGCAGCTTAGCACCGGCCCAGTACTTC
TRBD2	TRBJ2-1	TRBV7-2	.	CASSLEAGGEYNEQFF	TGTGCCAGCAGCTTAGAAGCGGGAGGGGAATACAATGAGCAGTTCTTC
.	TRBJ2-7	TRBV4-3	.	CASSSGLGVYEQYF	TGCGCCAGCAGCTCGGGTCTGGGAGTCTACGAGCAGTACTTC
TRBD1	TRBJ2-3	TRBV7-8	.	CATQPRQGAGTDTQYF	TGTGCCACACAACCACGCCAGGGGGCCGGCACAGATACGCAGTATTTT
.	TRBJ2-1	TRBV19	.	CASSWGVSGNEQFF	TGTGCCAGTAGTTGGGGGGTTTCAGGCAATGAGCAGTTCTTC